Presented here are 7 T cell receptor beta chains from one specimen sequenced in a study of beta chain features in type 1 diabetes. Whole-study results and caveats: Shorter TCRB CDR3s, moderately but significantly so, were found in Type 1 diabetes patients in all four CD4+ subsets.

Reverse transcription of all isolated RNA meant that expressed TCRB transcripts were sequenced. Only in-frame clones appear in the TCRdb table, and some are missing; sequencing was by immunoSEQ multiplex PCR. Here the sample spans 250,000 to 350,000 clones, roughly an eighth being singletons. These receptors have no identified antigens. Sequencing was done on a sample of naive CD4+ T cells from blood. The source is a man aged 25 to 40 with type 1 diabetes.

In this sample, this clone turned up a few times. The V and J genes are TRBV7-9 and TRBJ2-5, with 10 bases identical to TRBD2. The CDR3 spans 16 residues. The V gene end was trimmed by 5 bases and the J gene end by 2 bases; junction bases not matched to a gene: 8. CDR1 and CDR2 from the germline V gene are SEHNR and FQNEAQ (reference sequence). Here the CDR3 DNA reads TGTGCCAGCAGCATCATAGGACTAGCGGCGCAAGAGACCCAGTACTTC. Protein product: CASSIIGLAAQETQYF.

There are a few counts of this clone. V and J are TRBV5-1 and TRBJ1-1; a possible D gene is TRBD1 (5 bases). The length of the CDR3 is 15 residues. The germline V gene has CDR1 SGHRS and CDR2 YFSETQ. V dropped 0 bases and J dropped 1 base, with 10 bases sitting between them. CDR3 in amino acids: CASSLGPGPNTEAFF. In DNA, the CDR3 is TGCGCCAGCAGCTTGGGTCCAGGGCCGAACACTGAAGCTTTCTTT. The full variable domain, completed using reference TRBV5-1 and TRBJ1-1, is KAGVTQTPRYLIKTRGQQVTLSCSPISGHRSVSWYQQTPGQGLQFLFEYFSETQRNKGNFPGRFSGRQFSNSRSEMNVSTLELGDSALYLCASSLGPGPNTEAFFGQGTRLTVV.

V usage is TRBV4-3 and J usage is TRBJ2-1, with no clear D. CDR1 LGHNA and CDR2 YSLEER come from the germline V gene. The V gene lost 0 bases and the J gene lost 6 bases, with 12 bases spanning the gap. This CDR3 contains 15 residues. CDR3 in amino acids: CASSQEVAFRNEQFF. The CDR3 bases are TGCGCCAGCAGCCAAGAAGTGGCTTTTCGCAATGAGCAGTTCTTC.

The chain has TRBV4-3 and TRBJ2-7; 8 nucleotides line up with TRBD1. V was clipped by 1 base and J by 6 bases; unmatched bases: 8. Germline assignment: CDR1 LGHNA and CDR2 YSLEER. The CDR3 totals 15 residues. The CDR3 is CASSQGEDRGGEQYF. CDR3 in DNA: TGCGCCAGCAGCCAAGGGGAAGACAGGGGTGGCGAGCAGTACTTC.

The chain employs TRBV28 and TRBJ2-2; D is unresolved. There are 15 residues in the CDR3. Per germline, CDR1 MDHEN and CDR2 SYDVKM. Trimming stripped 5 bases from V and 0 bases from J, with 10 bases between. CDR3 in amino acids: CASSLKPPNTGELFF. As DNA, the CDR3 is TGTGCCAGCAGTCTAAAGCCCCCGAACACCGGGGAGCTGTTTTTT.

In this sample, this clone turned up a few times. This CDR3 is CASRIDSYNEQFF. In DNA, the CDR3 is TGTGCCAGCAGGATTGACAGCTACAATGAGCAGTTCTTC. The chain joins TRBV5-4 to TRBJ2-1, with D maybe TRBD1 (5 bases). V lost 5 bases and J 3 bases, leaving 9 bases between the germline ends. Germline CDR1 is SGHNT and CDR2 is YYREEE (reference sequence). The CDR3 is 13 residues long.

This clone was seen a handful of times. The sample has other DNA sequences that encode this CDR3 too. The V and J genes are TRBV18 and TRBJ2-7; D is possibly TRBD1 (6 bases). CDR1 and CDR2 from the germline V gene are KGHSH and LQKENI. CDR3 size: 13 residues. Between the trimmed V and J ends, which lost 1 base and 4 bases, there was a span of 8 bases. The chain's CDR3 is CASSPRQGYEQYF. As DNA, the CDR3 is TGTGCCAGCTCACCACGGCAGGGGTACGAGCAGTACTTC.